The TCR beta chain described here comes from a study of cytomegalovirus exposure and HLA in healthy donors. Whole-study findings and limits: Sequencing depth roughly uniform across donors was assumed in presence/absence analyses. Most CMV-associated TCR beta chains were later found to appear HLA-restricted. Reportedly, TCR beta sequences accurately predicted HLA-A and HLA-B alleles in most subjects.

PCR involved 60 Vbeta and 13 Jbeta primers. Authors' processing steps: The authors later counted 70 million to 85 million unique TCR beta chains, roughly 10 million of them shared. Libraries were prepared by immunoSEQ multiplex PCR; TCRdb keeps only in-frame clonotypes and omits some of them. That table gives V, J and clone size, and the DNA gave D and trimming. The top ten hold about 4.7% of the sample, which has some 150,000 clones, approximately 80% seen once. Remarks on this clone: Its matching antigen is unknown.

Sample: PBMCs. The clonotype originates from a male donor in good health and CMV-seronegative.

The CDR3 loop is CASSPMMEHEQYF. The CDR3 region has the DNA TGCGCCAGCAGCCCCATGATGGAGCACGAGCAGTACTTC. The rearrangement uses TRBV4-3 and TRBJ2-7; no reliable D call. The V end was cut by 4 bases, the J end by 5 bases, with 12 bases between. CDR3 size: 13 residues. Per the germline V gene, CDR1 is LGHNA and CDR2 is YSLEER.